This TCR beta chain was retrieved from a study of long-term antiretroviral therapy in people with HIV. General study findings and limits: The clones with expansion before ART were dominant in the repertoire at all time points. Post-ART diversity increased but stayed below transplant donor controls.

To note about this clone: Its antigen is unidentified.

Samples were assayed with immunoSEQ v3.0 at survey level. It was roughly 40,000-50,000 T-cell genomes per sample that sequencing targeted. TCRdb's copy holds only in-frame clones and misses some; the assay was immunoSEQ multiplex PCR. The profile covers around 26,000 clones, with roughly 76% appearing a single time and around 11% taken by the ten largest. Trimming removed 4 bases at V and 7 bases at J, with 23 bases between. The CDR3 is made up of 16 amino acids. Per the germline V gene, CDR1 is SGHKS and CDR2 is YYEKEE (reference sequence). This clonotype was obtained from a woman in her 40s with HIV. Sequenced material: unsorted PBMCs, taken 1.1 years before starting antiretroviral therapy. The gene calls are TRBV5-5 and TRBJ1-2, with a weak D call TRBD1 (5 bases). CDR3 nucleotides: TGTGCCAGCAGCCAGAACCAAGGGGAAAGGCCTAGTGGCTACACCTTC. This codes for CASSQNQGERPSGYTF.